This entry is about one T cell receptor (beta chain). This could be a read error, since a much larger clone is one nucleotide away. These data come from a study of blood T cells in healthy people across ages. Primed by a sample-barcoded 5' primer and a J-beta primer mix, a second PCR proceeded for roughly 7 to 11 cycles. Each CDR3 protein is one row after TCRdb ran MiXCR on the 5' RACE reads. The sample has about 1.1 million distinct CDR3 sequences, under 40% seen once. The sequence came from a young man in good health. The specimen was blood.

In DNA, the CDR3 is TGCGCCAGCCGTGGGGACAGCTCCTACAATGAGCAGTACTTC. As protein: CASRGDSSYNEQYF. The V and J genes are TRBV5-1 and TRBJ2-1; TRBD1 aligns across 7 bases. Gene TRBJ2-7 matches the end of the DNA better, so the J call may be wrong. The CDR3 contains 14 residues. Germline V gene data show CDR1 as SGHRS and CDR2 as YFSETQ.